This T cell receptor beta chain was identified in a study of spatial heterogeneity in lung cancer. As for the study in general: As counted in raw reads, each unique TCR and UMI combination appeared more than ten times on average.

Study-wide findings and caveats: Expanded TCR counts, ubiquitous and regional, correlated respectively with ubiquitous and regional nonsynonymous mutation counts. Tumoral mutation counts were tracked by counts of expanded intratumoral alpha and beta TCRs.

Many counts were recorded for this clonotype. Its specificity is unknown. As an off-target read in a library built for alpha chains, this beta chain has a frequency of little significance. Unique molecular identifiers tagged every individual TCR cDNA molecule. Each CDR3 protein gets one entry after TCRdb re-called the 5' RACE reads with MiXCR. The sample holds 14,000 or so distinct CDR3 sequences; about 4.5% are singletons and the top ten take approximately 20%. There are 13 residues in the CDR3. Trimming took 6 bases from V and 4 from J; bases not matched to a gene: 2. Germline CDR1 and CDR2: MNHEY and SVGAGI. Specified time point: sample taken at primary tumor resection. Unsorted whole RNA of tumor, nontumor lung or frozen PBMC was sequenced.

The sample in question was lung tumor tissue, obtained at surgery. This TCR came from a female donor with early-stage non-small cell lung cancer. This chain connects TRBV6-5 to TRBJ1-5; 8 bases agree with TRBD1. CDR3 sequence: CASRRTGNQPQHF. CDR3 nucleotides: TGTGCCAGCAGACGGACAGGGAATCAGCCCCAGCATTTT.